The T cell receptor beta chain described here comes from a study of T-cell reconstitution after alpha-beta-depleted transplantation in children. This clonotype was counted only a few times. Unique molecular identifiers were built into the TCRbeta library. TCRdb re-derived calls from the PCR reads in MiXCR, one entry per CDR3 protein. Here the sample spans around 500,000 distinct CDR3 sequences, 9.5% to 15% being singletons. CDR1 and CDR2 from the germline V gene are MNHNS and SASEGT. With 8 bases removed from V and 8 bases from J, the gap between germline ends came to 18 bases. This CDR3 is 13 amino acids long.

The clonotype originates from a human donor who donated a stem cell graft to a child with combined immunodeficiency. Sequencing used PBMCs from the stem cell graft donor, obtained from the stem cell graft. The J gene is TRBJ1-1, the V gene TRBV6-1, with a possible D match to TRBD1 (6 bases). The CDR3 region has the DNA TGTGCCAGCTCTCTTATCGGACAGTTAGAAGCTTTCTTT. It specifies CASSLIGQLEAFF.